This is a list of T cell receptor beta chains from one sample in a study of regulatory T cells in long-lasting Graves disease. TCRdb re-derived calls from the multiplex PCR reads in MiXCR, one entry per CDR3 protein. In the table there are just over 600,000 distinct CDR3 sequences, roughly 15% of which are singletons. This sample was shared with a second study, whose subject was T cells in Graves' hyperthyroidism and ophthalmopathy.

The sample here was peripheral blood mononuclear cells (PBMCs), taken at new diagnosis, from a patient treated with antithyroid drugs. These receptors were obtained from a woman aged 25 to 39 with Graves disease. CDR3s include the opening cysteine and the closing phenylalanine or tryptophan. The D gene is left open where the match is weak. Expanded clones get a size class; other rows say once, few or many, or leave the size out.

size,D,V,J,CDR3,DNA
many,.,TRBV18,TRBJ2-5,CASSSKETQYF,TGTGCCAGCTCAAGCAAAGAGACCCAGTACTTC
many,.,TRBV12-3/TRBV12-4,TRBJ2-7,CACQTSDGYEQYF,TGTGCCTGCCAGACATCTGATGGGTACGAGCAGTACTTC
many,.,TRBV6-1,TRBJ2-6,CASGESAGANVLTF,TGTGCCAGCGGGGAATCAGCTGGGGCCAACGTCCTGACTTTC
many,TRBD2,TRBV28,TRBJ2-3,CASSPSGALTDTQYF,TGTGCCAGCAGTCCGAGCGGGGCCCTCACAGATACGCAGTATTTT
many,.,TRBV6-1,TRBJ1-5,CASRAGTANQPQHF,TGTGCCAGCAGGGCCGGGACTGCCAATCAGCCCCAGCATTTT
.,TRBD1,TRBV3-1,TRBJ2-1,CASSQYRQGNNEQFF,TGTGCCAGCAGCCAATACCGACAGGGGAACAATGAGCAGTTCTTC
many,.,TRBV28,TRBJ1-2,CASRAGGFSYTF,TGTGCCAGCAGGGCAGGAGGCTTTAGCTACACCTTC
few,.,TRBV7-3,TRBJ2-5,CASSLIGEAQYF,TGTGCCAGCAGCTTAATTGGGGAGGCCCAGTACTTC
many,.,TRBV19,TRBJ2-2,CASSISGVNTGELFF,TGTGCCAGTAGTATCAGCGGAGTCAACACCGGGGAGCTGTTTTTT
.,.,TRBV6-9,TRBJ1-4,CASSYLDSPRRNEKLFF,TGTGCCAGCAGTTACCTGGACTCACCCCGGCGGAATGAAAAACTGTTTTTT
many,TRBD2,TRBV20-1,TRBJ2-7,CSATPPLAGSYEQYF,TGCAGTGCTACTCCCCCACTAGCGGGATCCTACGAGCAGTACTTC
few,TRBD1,TRBV5-1,TRBJ2-3,CASTPNRGFTDTQYF,TGCGCCAGCACTCCAAACAGGGGCTTCACAGATACGCAGTATTTT
.,.,TRBV6-1,TRBJ2-1,CASSSFRGRSSYNEQFF,TGTGCCAGCAGCTCCTTTCGGGGGAGGAGCTCCTACAATGAGCAGTTCTTC
many,.,TRBV2,TRBJ1-2,CATSGRYGYTF,TGTGCCACCTCCGGACGCTATGGCTACACCTTC
many,.,TRBV20-1,TRBJ2-7,CSARVPQQGDEQYF,TGCAGTGCTAGGGTCCCTCAGCAGGGCGACGAGCAGTACTTC
few,.,TRBV10-3,TRBJ2-1,CAISEIPVEQFF,TGTGCCATCAGTGAGATCCCAGTAGAGCAGTTCTTC
few,.,TRBV24-1,TRBJ2-6,CATGPGPSSGANVLTF,TGTGCCACGGGACCGGGCCCAAGCTCTGGGGCCAACGTCCTGACTTTC
.,.,TRBV4-1,TRBJ2-7,CASSQDRARGVEQYF,TGCGCCAGCAGCCAAGATCGGGCCAGGGGAGTCGAGCAGTACTTC
few,.,TRBV28,TRBJ2-4,CAAVGVPKNIQYF,TGTGCCGCGGTGGGGGTACCCAAAAACATTCAGTACTTC
.,.,TRBV7-6,TRBJ1-1,CASSLEAEPGTEAFF,TGTGCCAGCAGCTTAGAGGCGGAGCCTGGAACTGAAGCTTTCTTT
few,.,TRBV7-2,TRBJ2-3,CASSLAMSNTQYF,TGTGCCAGCAGCCTTGCCATGTCGAATACGCAGTATTTT
many,.,TRBV27,TRBJ2-7,CASGATFAYEQYF,TGTGCCAGCGGGGCAACTTTCGCCTACGAGCAGTACTTC
many,.,TRBV2,TRBJ2-2,CASRPLGLTGELFF,TGTGCCAGCAGGCCTTTGGGACTCACCGGGGAGCTGTTTTTT
.,.,TRBV4-1,TRBJ1-1,CASSRQYGSEAFF,TGCGCCAGCAGCCGTCAATACGGGTCTGAAGCTTTCTTT
few,.,TRBV27,TRBJ2-7,CASSLSEGLSYEQYF,TGTGCCAGCAGTTTATCTGAGGGTCTATCCTACGAGCAGTACTTC
.,TRBD2,TRBV7-7,TRBJ2-2,CASGSGPANTGELFF,TGTGCTAGCGGGAGCGGTCCCGCGAACACCGGGGAGCTGTTTTTT
many,.,TRBV2,TRBJ2-5,CASRGRDPETQYF,TGTGCCAGCAGAGGCCGGGACCCGGAGACCCAGTACTTC
many,TRBD1,TRBV28,TRBJ1-6,CASSLQQGGSPLHF,TGTGCCAGCAGTTTACAACAGGGGGGATCACCCCTCCACTTT
few,TRBD2,TRBV6-1,TRBJ2-1,CASRPSSSGRLNEQFF,TGTGCCAGCAGACCAAGCTCTAGCGGGAGATTAAATGAGCAGTTCTTC
.,.,TRBV29-1,TRBJ1-2,CSVAEPWDYGYTF,TGCAGCGTTGCCGAACCGTGGGACTATGGCTACACCTTC
.,.,TRBV6-1,TRBJ2-2,CASRAWTGTGELFF,TGTGCCAGCAGGGCCTGGACGGGCACCGGGGAGCTGTTTTTT
.,.,TRBV7-9,TRBJ1-1,CASSSPFSYGMNTEAFF,TGTGCCAGCAGCTCCCCTTTCTCCTATGGGATGAACACTGAAGCTTTCTTT
few,TRBD2,TRBV5-1,TRBJ2-1,CASSLGGLAGGNEQFF,TGCGCCAGCAGCTTGGGGGGACTAGCGGGAGGAAATGAGCAGTTCTTC
many,TRBD2,TRBV27,TRBJ2-3,CASSREGRGTDTQYF,TGTGCCAGCAGTCGGGAGGGCCGGGGGACAGATACGCAGTATTTT
many,.,TRBV6-1,TRBJ1-5,CASHNPANGQPQHF,TGTGCCAGCCACAATCCCGCGAACGGACAGCCCCAGCATTTT